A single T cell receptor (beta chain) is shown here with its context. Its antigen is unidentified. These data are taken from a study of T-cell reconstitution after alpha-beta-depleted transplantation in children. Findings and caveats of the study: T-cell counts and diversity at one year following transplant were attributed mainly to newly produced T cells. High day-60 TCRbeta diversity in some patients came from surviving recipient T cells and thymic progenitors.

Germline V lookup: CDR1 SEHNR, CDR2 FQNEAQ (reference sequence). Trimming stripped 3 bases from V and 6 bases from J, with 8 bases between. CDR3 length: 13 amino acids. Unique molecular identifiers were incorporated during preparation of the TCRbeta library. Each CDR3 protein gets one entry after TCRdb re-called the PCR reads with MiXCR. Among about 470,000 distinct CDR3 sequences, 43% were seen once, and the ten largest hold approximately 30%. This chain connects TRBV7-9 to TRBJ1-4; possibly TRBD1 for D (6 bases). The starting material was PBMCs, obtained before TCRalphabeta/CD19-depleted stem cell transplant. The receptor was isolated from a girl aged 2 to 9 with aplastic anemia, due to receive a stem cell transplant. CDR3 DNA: TGTGCCAGCAGCTTGACAGGCTATGAAAAACTGTTTTTT. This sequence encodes CASSLTGYEKLFF.